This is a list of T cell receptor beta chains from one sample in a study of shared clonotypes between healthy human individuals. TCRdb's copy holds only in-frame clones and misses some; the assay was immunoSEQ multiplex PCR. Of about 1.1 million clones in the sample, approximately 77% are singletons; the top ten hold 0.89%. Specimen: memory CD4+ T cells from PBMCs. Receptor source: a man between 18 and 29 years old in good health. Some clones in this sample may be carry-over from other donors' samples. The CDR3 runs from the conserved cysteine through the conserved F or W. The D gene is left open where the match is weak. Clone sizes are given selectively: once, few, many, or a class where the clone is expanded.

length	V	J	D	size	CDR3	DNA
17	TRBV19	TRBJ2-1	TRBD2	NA	CASSTGLAGGRYNEQFF	TGTGCCAGTAGTACGGGACTAGCGGGAGGCCGCTACAATGAGCAGTTCTTC
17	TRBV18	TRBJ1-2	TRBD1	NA	CASSPRQGGDPDYGYTF	TGTGCCAGCTCACCACGGCAAGGGGGCGATCCTGATTATGGCTACACCTTC
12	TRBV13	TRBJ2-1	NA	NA	CASSLDVHEQFF	TGTGCCAGCAGCTTAGACGTCCATGAGCAGTTCTTC
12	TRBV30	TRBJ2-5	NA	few	CAWSAFGETQYF	TGTGCCTGGAGCGCGTTTGGGGAGACCCAGTACTTC
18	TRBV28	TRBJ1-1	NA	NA	CASSPLPGHPGLNTEAFF	TGTGCCAGCAGCCCTCTCCCGGGACACCCCGGACTGAACACTGAAGCTTTCTTT
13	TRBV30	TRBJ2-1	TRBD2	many	CAWGSISGTIQFF	TGTGCCTGGGGTTCCATTTCCGGGACTATCCAGTTCTTC
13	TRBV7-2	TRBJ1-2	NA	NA	CASSQLRGYGYTF	TGTGCCAGCAGCCAGCTGAGGGGGTATGGCTACACCTTC
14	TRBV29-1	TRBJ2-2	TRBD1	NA	CSVLGNRGQGWLFF	TGCAGCGTTCTAGGGAACCGGGGACAGGGGTGGCTGTTTTTT
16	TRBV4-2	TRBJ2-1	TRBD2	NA	CASSQLLAGVYNEQFF	TGTGCCAGCAGCCAACTACTAGCGGGAGTCTACAATGAGCAGTTCTTC
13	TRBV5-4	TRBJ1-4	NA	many	CASSLSRGEKLFF	TGTGCCAGCAGCTTGTCCCGTGGTGAAAAACTGTTTTTT
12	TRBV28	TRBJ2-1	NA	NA	CASRQIYNEQFF	TGTGCCAGCAGGCAAATCTACAATGAGCAGTTCTTC
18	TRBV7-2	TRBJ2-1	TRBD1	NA	CASSFRMRRGQGGNEQFF	TGTGCCAGCAGCTTTCGTATGCGAAGGGGACAGGGGGGCAATGAGCAGTTCTTC
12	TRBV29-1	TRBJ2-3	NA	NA	CSVEDYTDTQYF	TGCAGCGTTGAAGATTACACAGATACGCAGTATTTT
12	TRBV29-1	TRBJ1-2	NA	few	CSVDGAAVGYTF	TGCAGCGTTGACGGGGCAGCAGTAGGCTACACCTTC